The clone carrying this T cell receptor beta chain has more than one count but fewer than ten. Its antigen remains unknown. This entry comes from a study of identical twins. Findings and caveats of the study: Fewer insertions characterized abundant cord blood beta clonotypes, whereas memory repertoires showed none. Invariant MAIT and iNKT cells could partly confound zero-insertion analyses. Cross-sectional statistics, not tracking of the same donors, supported the conclusions.

The germline gives CDR1 SGHVS, CDR2 FNYEAQ. This CDR3 is built from 16 residues. After removal of 5 bases from V and 7 bases from J, the junction contained 13 bases not matched to a gene. TCRdb redid the calling of the 5' RACE reads with MiXCR, one entry per CDR3 protein. The table lists around 280,000 distinct CDR3 sequences, roughly 8.6% of them singletons, with around 2.1% in the top ten. The same sample was also used in a study of yellow fever vaccine responses in identical twins. That paper adds: The authors reported partly convergent, partly personalized vaccine responses in identical twins.

The source is a woman aged 18-29 years in good health. The rearrangement joins TRBV7-6 to TRBJ2-1; 8 nucleotides match TRBD2. Sequencing was carried out using memory (CD45RO+) T cells sorted from blood. CDR3 coding DNA: TGTGCCAGCAGCACGTTGGGCGGGGGGAACGGGAATGAGCAGTTCTTC. Translated, it gives CASSTLGGGNGNEQFF.